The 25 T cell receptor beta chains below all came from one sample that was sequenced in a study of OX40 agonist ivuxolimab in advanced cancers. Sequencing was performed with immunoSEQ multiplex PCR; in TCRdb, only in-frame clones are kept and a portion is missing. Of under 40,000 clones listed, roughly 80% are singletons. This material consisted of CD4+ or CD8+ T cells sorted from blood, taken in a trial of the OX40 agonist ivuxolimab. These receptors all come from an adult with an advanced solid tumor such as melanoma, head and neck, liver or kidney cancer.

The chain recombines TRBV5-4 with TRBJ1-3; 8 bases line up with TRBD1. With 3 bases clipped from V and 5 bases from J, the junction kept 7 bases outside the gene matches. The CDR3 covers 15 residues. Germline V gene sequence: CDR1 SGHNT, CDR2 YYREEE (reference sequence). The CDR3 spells CASSSADRERNTIYF. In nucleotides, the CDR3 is TGTGCCAGCAGCTCCGCGGACAGGGAAAGAAACACCATATATTTT.

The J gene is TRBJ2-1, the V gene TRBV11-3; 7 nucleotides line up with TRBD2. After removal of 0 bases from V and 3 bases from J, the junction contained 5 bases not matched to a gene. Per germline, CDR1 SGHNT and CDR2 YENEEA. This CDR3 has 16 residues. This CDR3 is CASSLDPSGVYNEQFF. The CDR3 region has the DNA TGTGCCAGCAGCTTAGACCCTAGCGGAGTCTACAATGAGCAGTTCTTC.

The CDR3 protein is CASSLLRRAGTGELFF. The CDR3, as DNA: TGTGCCAGCAGTTTACTCAGGCGGGCGGGCACCGGGGAGCTGTTTTTT. The rearrangement links TRBV6-6 to TRBJ2-2; weak D call: TRBD2 (5 bases). V was trimmed by 4 bases and J by 4 bases, leaving 16 bases between them. Germline-derived CDR1 and CDR2 are MNHNY and SVGAGI (reference sequence). This CDR3 has 16 residues.

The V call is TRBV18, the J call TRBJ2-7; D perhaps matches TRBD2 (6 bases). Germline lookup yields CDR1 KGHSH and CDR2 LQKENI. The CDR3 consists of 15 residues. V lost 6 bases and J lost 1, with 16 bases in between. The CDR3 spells CASSAAGLDSYEQYF. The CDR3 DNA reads TGTGCCAGCTCCGCGGCGGGATTGGATTCCTACGAGCAGTACTTC.

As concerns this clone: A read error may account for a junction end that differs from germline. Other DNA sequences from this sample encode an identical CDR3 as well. The CDR3: CASSFLMNTEAFF. The CDR3 nucleotides read TGTGCCAGCAGTTTCTTGATGAACACTGAAGCATTCTTT. This chain connects TRBV27 to TRBJ1-1; D gene uncertain. The CDR3 is 13 amino acids. CDR1 and CDR2 (germline): MNHEY, SMNVEV (reference sequence).

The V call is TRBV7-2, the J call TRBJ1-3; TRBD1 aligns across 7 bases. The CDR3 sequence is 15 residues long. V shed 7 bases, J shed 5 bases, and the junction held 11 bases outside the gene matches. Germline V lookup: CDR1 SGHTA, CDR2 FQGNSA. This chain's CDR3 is CASNRGGASRNTIYF. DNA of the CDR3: TGTGCCAGCAACCGAGGGGGCGCGAGTAGAAACACCATATATTTT.

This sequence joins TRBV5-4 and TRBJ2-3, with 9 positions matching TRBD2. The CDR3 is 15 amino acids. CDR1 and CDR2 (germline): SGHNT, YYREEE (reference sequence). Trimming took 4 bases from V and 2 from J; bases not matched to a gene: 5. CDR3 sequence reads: CASSKASGTTDTQYF. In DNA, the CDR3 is TGTGCCAGCAGCAAAGCTAGCGGGACCACAGATACGCAGTATTTT.

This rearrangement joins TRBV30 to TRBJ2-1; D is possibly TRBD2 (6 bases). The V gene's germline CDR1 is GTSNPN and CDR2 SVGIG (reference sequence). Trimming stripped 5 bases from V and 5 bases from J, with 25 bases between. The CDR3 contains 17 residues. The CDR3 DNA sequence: TGTGCCTGGTTGGGGCTTCAAGGGGTAGCGGACCACAATGAGCAGTTCTTC. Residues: CAWLGLQGVADHNEQFF.

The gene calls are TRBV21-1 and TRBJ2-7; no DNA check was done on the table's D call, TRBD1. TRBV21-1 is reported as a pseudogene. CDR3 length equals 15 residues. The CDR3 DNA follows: TGTGCCAGCAGCGCCAGGGCTATGGGGAACTACGAGCAGTACTTC. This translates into CASSARAMGNYEQYF.

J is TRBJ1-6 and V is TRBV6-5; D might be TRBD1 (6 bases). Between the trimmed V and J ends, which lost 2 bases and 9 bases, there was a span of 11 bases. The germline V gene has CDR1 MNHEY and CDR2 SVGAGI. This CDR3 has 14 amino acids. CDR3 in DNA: TGTGCCAGCAGTTACCTACAGGGTAGTTCACCCCTCCACTTT. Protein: CASSYLQGSSPLHF.

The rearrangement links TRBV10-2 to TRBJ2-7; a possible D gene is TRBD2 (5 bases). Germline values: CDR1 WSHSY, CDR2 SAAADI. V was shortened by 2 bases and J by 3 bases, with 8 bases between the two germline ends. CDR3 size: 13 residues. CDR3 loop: CASSEGGRYEQYF. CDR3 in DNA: TGCGCCAGCAGTGAGGGAGGACGCTACGAGCAGTACTTC.

The CDR3 DNA reads TGCGCCAGCAGTCAACGGACAGGGTCGTATGGCTACACCTTC. It yields the protein CASSQRTGSYGYTF. The rearrangement uses TRBV23-1 and TRBJ1-2; 8 bases fit TRBD1. TRBV23-1 is noted as an ORF with a role that remains uncertain. The CDR3 sequence is 14 residues long. With 2 bases clipped from V and 5 bases from J, the junction kept 4 bases outside the gene matches.

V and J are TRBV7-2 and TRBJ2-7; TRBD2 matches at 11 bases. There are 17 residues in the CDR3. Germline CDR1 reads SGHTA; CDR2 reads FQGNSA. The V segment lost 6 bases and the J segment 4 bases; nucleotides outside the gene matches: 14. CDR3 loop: CASSPIAGGPKWYEQYF. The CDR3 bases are TGTGCCAGCAGTCCCATAGCGGGAGGGCCGAAATGGTACGAGCAGTACTTC.

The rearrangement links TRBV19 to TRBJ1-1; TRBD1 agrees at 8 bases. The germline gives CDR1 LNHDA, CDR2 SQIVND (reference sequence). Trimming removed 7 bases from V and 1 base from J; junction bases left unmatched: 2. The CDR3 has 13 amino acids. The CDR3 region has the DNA TGTGCCAGTAAGGACAGGGAGAACACTGAAGCTTTCTTT. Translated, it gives CASKDRENTEAFF. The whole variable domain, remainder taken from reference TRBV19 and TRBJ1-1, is DGGITQSPKYLFRKEGQNVTLSCEQNLNHDAMYWYRQDPGQGLRLIYYSQIVNDFQKGDIAEGYSVSREKKESFPLTVTSAQKNPTAFYLCASKDRENTEAFFGQGTRLTVV.

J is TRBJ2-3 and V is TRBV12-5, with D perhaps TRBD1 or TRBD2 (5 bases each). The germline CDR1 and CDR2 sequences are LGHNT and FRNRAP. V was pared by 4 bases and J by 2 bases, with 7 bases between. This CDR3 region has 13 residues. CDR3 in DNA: TGTGCTAGTGGTTGGGGGACCACAGATACGCAGTATTTT. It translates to CASGWGTTDTQYF.

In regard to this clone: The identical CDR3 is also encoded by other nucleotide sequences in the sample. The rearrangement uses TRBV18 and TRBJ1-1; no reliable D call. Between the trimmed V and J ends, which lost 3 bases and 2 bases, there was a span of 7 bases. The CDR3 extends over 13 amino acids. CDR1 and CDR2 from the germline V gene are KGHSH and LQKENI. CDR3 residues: CASSPNGNTEAFF. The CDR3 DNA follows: TGTGCCAGCTCACCGAACGGAAACACTGAAGCTTTCTTT.

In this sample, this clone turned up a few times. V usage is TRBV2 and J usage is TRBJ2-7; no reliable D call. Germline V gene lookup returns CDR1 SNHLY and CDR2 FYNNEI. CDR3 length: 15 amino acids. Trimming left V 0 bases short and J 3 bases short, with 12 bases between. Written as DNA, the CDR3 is TGTGCCAGCAGTGAAGCGACCCCACGGTTCTACGAGCAGTACTTC. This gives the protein CASSEATPRFYEQYF.

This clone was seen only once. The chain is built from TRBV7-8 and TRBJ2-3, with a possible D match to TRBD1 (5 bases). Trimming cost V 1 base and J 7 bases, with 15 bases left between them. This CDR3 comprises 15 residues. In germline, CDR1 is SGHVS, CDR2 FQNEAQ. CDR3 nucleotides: TGTGCCAGCAGCTTAGTGGACACAGCCGGTTATACGCAGTATTTT. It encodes CASSLVDTAGYTQYF.

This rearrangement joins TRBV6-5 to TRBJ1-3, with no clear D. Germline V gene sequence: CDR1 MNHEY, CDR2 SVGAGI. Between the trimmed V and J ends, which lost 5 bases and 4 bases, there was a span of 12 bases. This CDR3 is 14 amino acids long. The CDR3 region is CASSTDKSGNTIYF. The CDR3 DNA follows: TGTGCCAGCAGTACCGACAAATCCGGAAACACCATATATTTT.

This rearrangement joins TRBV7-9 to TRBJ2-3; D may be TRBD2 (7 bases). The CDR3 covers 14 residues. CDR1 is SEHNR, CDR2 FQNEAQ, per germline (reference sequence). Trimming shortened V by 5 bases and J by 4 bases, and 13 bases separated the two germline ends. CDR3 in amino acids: CASSPRGGADTQYF. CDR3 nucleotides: TGTGCCAGCAGCCCCCGAGGGGGGGCAGATACGCAGTATTTT.

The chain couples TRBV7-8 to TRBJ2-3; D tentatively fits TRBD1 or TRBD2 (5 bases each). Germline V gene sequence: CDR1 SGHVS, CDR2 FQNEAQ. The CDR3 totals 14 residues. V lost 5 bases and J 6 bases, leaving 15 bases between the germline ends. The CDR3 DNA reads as TGTGCCAGCAGCCGGGACCACCCGTCGGATACGCAGTATTTT. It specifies CASSRDHPSDTQYF.

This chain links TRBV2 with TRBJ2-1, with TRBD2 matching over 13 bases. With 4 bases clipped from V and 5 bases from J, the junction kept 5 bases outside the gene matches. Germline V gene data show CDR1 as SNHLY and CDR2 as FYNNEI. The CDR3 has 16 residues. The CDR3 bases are TGTGCCAGCAGTGTAACCGGGACTAGCGGGAACAATGAGCAGTTCTTC. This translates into CASSVTGTSGNNEQFF.

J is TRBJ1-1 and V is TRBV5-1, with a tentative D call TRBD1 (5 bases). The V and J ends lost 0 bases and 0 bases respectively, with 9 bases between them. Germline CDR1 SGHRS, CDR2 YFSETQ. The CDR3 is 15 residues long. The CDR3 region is CASSLEEGLNTEAFF. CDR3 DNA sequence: TGCGCCAGCAGCTTGGAAGAGGGACTGAACACTGAAGCTTTCTTT.

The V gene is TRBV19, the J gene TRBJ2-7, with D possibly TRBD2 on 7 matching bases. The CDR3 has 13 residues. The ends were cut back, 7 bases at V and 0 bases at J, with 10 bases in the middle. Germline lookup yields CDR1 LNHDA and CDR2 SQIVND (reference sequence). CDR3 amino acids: CASKRDNSYEQYF. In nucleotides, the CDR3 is TGTGCCAGTAAGCGGGACAACTCCTACGAGCAGTACTTC.

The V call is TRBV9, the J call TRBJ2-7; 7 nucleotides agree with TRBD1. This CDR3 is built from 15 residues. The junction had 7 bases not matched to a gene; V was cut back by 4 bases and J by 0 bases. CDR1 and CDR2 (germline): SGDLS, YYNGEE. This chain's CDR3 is CASSPRQGSSYEQYF. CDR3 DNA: TGTGCCAGCAGCCCGAGACAGGGATCCTCCTACGAGCAGTACTTC. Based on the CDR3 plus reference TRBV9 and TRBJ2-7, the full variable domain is DSGVTQTPKHLITATGQRVTLRCSPRSGDLSVYWYQQSLDQGLQFLIQYYNGEERAKGNILERFSAQQFPDLHSELNLSSLELGDSALYFCASSPRQGSSYEQYFGPGTRLTVT.